This T cell receptor (beta chain) was retrieved from a study of OX40 agonist ivuxolimab in advanced cancers. Study-wide background: Patients were dosed with the agonistic anti-OX40 (CD134) antibody ivuxolimab. Patients enrolled in dose escalation were diagnosed with hepatocellular carcinoma, melanoma, renal cell or head and neck cancer.

Sequenced by immunoSEQ multiplex PCR; TCRdb stores in-frame clones only, minus some. The data contain roughly 72,000 clones, over 75% of them singletons. This clone has only one observation. Its antigen remains unknown. Blood sampling took place at baseline, cycle 4 day 1, and cycle 7 day 1. General study findings and limits: CD4+ and CD8+ T cells in blood underwent clonal expansion by week 6 at 0.1 to 3.0 mg/kg.

V was trimmed by 4 bases and J by 5 bases, leaving 11 bases between them. This CDR3 has 13 residues. Per the germline V gene, CDR1 is MNHNS and CDR2 is SASEGT. The chain links TRBV6-1 to TRBJ1-1; D call uncertain. The sample was CD4+ or CD8+ T cells sorted from blood, taken in a trial of the OX40 agonist ivuxolimab. The clonotype was recovered from an adult with an advanced solid tumor such as melanoma, head and neck, liver or kidney cancer. The chain's CDR3 is CASSALFDTEAFF. The CDR3 nucleotides are TGTGCCAGCAGTGCCCTATTTGATACTGAAGCTTTCTTT.